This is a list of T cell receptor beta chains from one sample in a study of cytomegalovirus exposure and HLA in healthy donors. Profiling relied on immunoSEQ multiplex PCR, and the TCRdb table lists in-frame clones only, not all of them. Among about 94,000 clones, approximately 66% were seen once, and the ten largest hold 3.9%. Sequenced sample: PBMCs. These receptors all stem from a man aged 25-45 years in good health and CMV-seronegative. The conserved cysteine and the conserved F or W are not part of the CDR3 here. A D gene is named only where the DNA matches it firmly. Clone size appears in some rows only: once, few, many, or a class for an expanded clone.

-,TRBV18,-,ASSPTSTNEKLF
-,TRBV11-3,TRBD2,ASSHLAGVDTQY
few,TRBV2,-,ASSGPGRRGYGYT
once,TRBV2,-,ASRPNDLSYEQY
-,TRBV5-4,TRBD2,ASSLGASGGTYEQY
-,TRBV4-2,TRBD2,ASSQPGTSGTPQY
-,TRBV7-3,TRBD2,ASSLGREPYNEQF
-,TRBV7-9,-,APRDISPATQY
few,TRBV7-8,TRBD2,ASSWTSGGDYEQY
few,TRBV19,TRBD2,ASSTSSGRGSNEQF
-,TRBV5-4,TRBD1,ASSAGTGMDEQY
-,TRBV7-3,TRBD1,ASSLGAGQGFYEQY
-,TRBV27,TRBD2,ASRPSSGRPTYEQY
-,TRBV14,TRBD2,ASSQEGVWTSGAETQY
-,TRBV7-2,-,ASSATGADTQY
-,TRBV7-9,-,ASSLGETDEQY
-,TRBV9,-,ASSSNPGYEQY
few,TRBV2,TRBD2,ASSPIPGLAGGNNEQF
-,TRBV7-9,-,ARLALSTDTQY
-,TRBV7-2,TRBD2,ASSRGLATSDTQY
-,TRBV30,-,ACGQNQETQY
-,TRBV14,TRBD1,ASSRTGPSGANVLT
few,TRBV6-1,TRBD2,ASSEALVAGDTQY
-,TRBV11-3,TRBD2,ASSFLAGALANTGELF
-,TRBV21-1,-,ASTLESDCPCLNSPLH
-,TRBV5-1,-,ASSLVRVSTYEQY
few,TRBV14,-,ASSQDLRLAKNIQY
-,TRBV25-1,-,ASSEAGDGNQPQH
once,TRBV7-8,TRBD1,ASSVLQGGRLIGTQY
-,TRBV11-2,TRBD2,ASSPSGRGTGELF
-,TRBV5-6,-,ASSLGSGIVGNTEAF
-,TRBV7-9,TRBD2,SSSLFGTNLNEQF
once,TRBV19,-,ASSIPGQGGTDTQY
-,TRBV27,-,ASSGGLLPTDTQY
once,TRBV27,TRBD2,ASSLSGGRAADTQY
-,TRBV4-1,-,ASSQEDSMNTEAF
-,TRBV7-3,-,ASSLGDGSSETQY
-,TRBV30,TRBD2,ACPRGSGREFGETQY
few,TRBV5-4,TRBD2,ASSPGLADFYEQY
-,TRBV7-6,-,ASSLAVGGSGTEAF
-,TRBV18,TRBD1,ASSVDRAYIPGAF
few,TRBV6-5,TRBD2,ASRAGGDINEQF
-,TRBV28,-,ASSSDPGYQPQH
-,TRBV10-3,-,AISPSGPGEETQY
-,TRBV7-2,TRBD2,ASSLVRLAGVSETQY
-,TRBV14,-,ASSPSLQYEPNEKLF